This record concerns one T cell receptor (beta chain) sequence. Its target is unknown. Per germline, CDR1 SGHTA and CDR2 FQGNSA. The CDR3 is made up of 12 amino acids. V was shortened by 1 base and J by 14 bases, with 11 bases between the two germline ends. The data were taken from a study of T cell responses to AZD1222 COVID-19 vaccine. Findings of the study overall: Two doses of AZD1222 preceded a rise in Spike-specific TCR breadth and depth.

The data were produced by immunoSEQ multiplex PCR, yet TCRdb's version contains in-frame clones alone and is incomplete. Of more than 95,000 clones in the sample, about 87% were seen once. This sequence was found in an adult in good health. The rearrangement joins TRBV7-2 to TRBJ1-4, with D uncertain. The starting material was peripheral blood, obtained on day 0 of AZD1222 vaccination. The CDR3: CASSLEEGVLFF. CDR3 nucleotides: TGTGCCAGCAGCTTAGAGGAGGGAGTGCTGTTTTTT.